A single sample is the source of the 5 T cell receptor beta chains below, sequenced in a study of blood T cell repertoires in COVID-19. Clones were sequenced by immunoSEQ multiplex PCR, and TCRdb holds only the in-frame ones, with some missing. The sample shows 150,000 to 200,000 clones, about nine tenths of them seen only once. The sample was peripheral blood. The receptors were sampled from a man between 70 and 80 years old with active or convalescent COVID-19.

This clone was picked up one time. The CDR3 nucleotides are TGTGCCAGCAGATGGGACTCCCAAATCACAGATACGCAGTATTTT. Amino acid sequence: CASRWDSQITDTQYF. V is TRBV5-6 and J is TRBJ2-3, with D possibly being TRBD2 (6 bases). The germline CDR1 and CDR2 sequences are SGHDT and YYEEEE. The CDR3 extends over 15 amino acids. Trimming took 5 bases from V and 2 from J, leaving 15 bases between them.

The chain carries TRBV28 and TRBJ2-5, with unresolved D. CDR3 length: 13 amino acids. V was clipped by 2 bases and J by 5 bases, with 9 bases between them. The V gene's germline CDR1 is MDHEN and CDR2 SYDVKM. The DNA of the CDR3 is TGTGCCAGCAGTTTAGGTAACGGGGAGACCCAGTACTTC. Amino acid sequence: CASSLGNGETQYF.

The rearrangement joins TRBV3-1 (or the pseudogene TRBV3-2) to TRBJ1-1; D ambiguous. CDR1 and CDR2 from the germline V gene are LGHDT and YNNKEL (reference sequence). V lost 4 bases, J lost 2 bases, and 5 bases lay in between. There are 12 residues in the CDR3. CDR3 residues: CASSPGNTEAFF. CDR3 sequence (DNA): TGTGCCAGCAGCCCAGGTAACACTGAAGCTTTCTTT.

CDR3 protein: CASSMAGAGGELFF. The CDR3 DNA sequence: TGTGCCAGTAGTATGGCGGGGGCGGGAGGGGAGCTGTTTTTT. The J gene is TRBJ2-2, the V gene TRBV19, with a weak D call TRBD2 (7 bases). The CDR3 runs 14 residues. Trimming took off 3 bases at V and 8 bases at J, with 13 bases between the two ends. The V gene's germline CDR1 is LNHDA and CDR2 SQIVND (reference sequence).

The rearrangement uses TRBV21-1 and TRBJ2-5; the D call of TRBD2 is as the table states it, not checked on the DNA. TRBV21-1 is deemed a pseudogene. This CDR3 region has 16 residues. CDR3 DNA sequence: TGTGCCAGCAGCAAAGTTGGTACTAGCGGTAAAGAGACCCAGTACTTC. As protein: CASSKVGTSGKETQYF.